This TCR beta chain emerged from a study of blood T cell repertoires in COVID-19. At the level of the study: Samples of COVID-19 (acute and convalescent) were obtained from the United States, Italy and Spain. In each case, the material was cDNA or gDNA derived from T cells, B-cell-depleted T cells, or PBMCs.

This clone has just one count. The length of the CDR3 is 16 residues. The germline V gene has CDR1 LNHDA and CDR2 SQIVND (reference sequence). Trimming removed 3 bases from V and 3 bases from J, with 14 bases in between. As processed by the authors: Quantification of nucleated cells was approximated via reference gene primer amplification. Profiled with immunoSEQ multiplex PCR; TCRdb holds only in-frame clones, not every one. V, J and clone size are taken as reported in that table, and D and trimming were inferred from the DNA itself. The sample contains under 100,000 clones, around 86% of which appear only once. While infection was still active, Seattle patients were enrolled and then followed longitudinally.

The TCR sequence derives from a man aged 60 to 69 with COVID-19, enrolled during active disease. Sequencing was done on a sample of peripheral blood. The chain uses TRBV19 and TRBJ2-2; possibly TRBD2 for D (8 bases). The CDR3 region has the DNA TGTGCCAGTAGTATCCGGGAGGGGGCTTACACCGGGGAGCTGTTTTTT. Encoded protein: CASSIREGAYTGELFF. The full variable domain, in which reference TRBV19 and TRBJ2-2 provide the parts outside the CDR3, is DGGITQSPKYLFRKEGQNVTLSCEQNLNHDAMYWYRQDPGQGLRLIYYSQIVNDFQKGDIAEGYSVSREKKESFPLTVTSAQKNPTAFYLCASSIREGAYTGELFFGEGSRLTVL.